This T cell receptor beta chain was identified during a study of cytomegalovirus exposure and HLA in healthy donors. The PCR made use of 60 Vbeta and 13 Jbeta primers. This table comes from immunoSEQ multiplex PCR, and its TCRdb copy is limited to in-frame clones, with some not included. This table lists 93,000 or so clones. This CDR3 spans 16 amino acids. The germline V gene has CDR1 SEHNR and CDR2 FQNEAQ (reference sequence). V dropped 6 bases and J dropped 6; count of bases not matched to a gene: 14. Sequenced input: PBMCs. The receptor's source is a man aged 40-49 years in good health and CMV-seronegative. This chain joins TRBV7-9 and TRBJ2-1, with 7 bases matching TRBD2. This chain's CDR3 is CASRHLKRDLGNEQFF. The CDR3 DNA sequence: TGTGCCAGCAGGCATTTAAAGCGGGATTTAGGCAATGAGCAGTTCTTC.